This TCR beta chain was observed in a study of blood T cell repertoires in COVID-19. In the study overall: T cells, B-cell-depleted T cells, or PBMCs provided the cDNA or gDNA that served as material.

Trimming removed 1 base at V and 5 bases at J, with 11 bases between. Germline-derived CDR1 and CDR2 are SGHRS and YFSETQ. CDR3 size: 14 residues. Recruitment covered about two dozen US areas and drew participants whose ages spanned about 18 to 90 years. Exposed enrollees encountered a COVID-19 case at some point within 2 weeks before study entry. The assay was immunoSEQ multiplex PCR, and TCRdb's table has in-frame clones only and misses some. The table has approximately 300,000 clones, over 90% seen once. The rearrangement joins TRBV5-1 to TRBJ2-3; D is ambiguous. This TCR was recovered from a woman under 40 who had been exposed to COVID-19. The material sequenced was PBMCs or T cells enriched from blood (not recorded which). DNA of the CDR3: TGCGCCAGCAGCTTGAGTCAGGATGGAGATACGCAGTATTTT. It specifies CASSLSQDGDTQYF.